The T cell receptor beta chain described here comes from a study of blood T cell repertoires in COVID-19. Per the authors' pipeline: Counts of nucleated cells, estimated from reference gene primer amplification, were obtained. The repertoire was sequenced with immunoSEQ multiplex PCR; TCRdb's copy has only in-frame clones and lacks some. Clonal size and the V and J genes are those of that table, whereas D and trimming came from the DNA. The data contain around 97,000 clones, roughly four fifths of them singletons. Trimming cost V 4 bases and J 6 bases, with 10 bases left between them. This CDR3 region has 13 residues. Germline V gene data show CDR1 as SGHRS and CDR2 as YFSETQ.

The sequenced sample was peripheral blood. This TCR was sampled from a man between 65 and 85 years old with acute or convalescent COVID-19. The rearrangement links TRBV5-1 to TRBJ1-4, with a weak D call TRBD1 (6 bases). The CDR3 region is CASSGNRDEKLFF. CDR3 coding DNA: TGCGCCAGCAGCGGAAACAGGGATGAAAAACTGTTTTTT.